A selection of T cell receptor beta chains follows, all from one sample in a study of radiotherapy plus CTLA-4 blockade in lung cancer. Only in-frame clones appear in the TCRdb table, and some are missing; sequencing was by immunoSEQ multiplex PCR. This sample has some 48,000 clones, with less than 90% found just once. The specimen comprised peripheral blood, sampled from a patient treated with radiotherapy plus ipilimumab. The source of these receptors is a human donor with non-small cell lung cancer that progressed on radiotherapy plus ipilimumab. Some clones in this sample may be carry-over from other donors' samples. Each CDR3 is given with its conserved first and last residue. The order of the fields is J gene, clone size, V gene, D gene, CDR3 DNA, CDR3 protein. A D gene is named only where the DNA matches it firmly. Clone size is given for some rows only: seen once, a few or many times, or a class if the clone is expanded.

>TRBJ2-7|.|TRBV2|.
TGTGCCAGCGCCCGTGAGATAGATTACGAGCAGTACTTC
CASAREIDYEQYF
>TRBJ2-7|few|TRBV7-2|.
TGTGCCAGCAGCTCCACACAGGGATTTTTCTACGAGCAGTACTTC
CASSSTQGFFYEQYF
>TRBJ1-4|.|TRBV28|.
TGTGCCAGCAGTTTATGGGGGACAAGGGGAGAAAAACTGTTTTTT
CASSLWGTRGEKLFF
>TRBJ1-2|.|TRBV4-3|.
TGCGCCAGCAGCCAAGATCCGCAGGGGAAGAATGGCTACACCTTC
CASSQDPQGKNGYTF
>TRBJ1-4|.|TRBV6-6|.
TGTGCCAGCAGCCCCATCAGGGGCCCTAATGAAAAACTGTTTTTT
CASSPIRGPNEKLFF
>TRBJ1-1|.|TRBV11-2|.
TGTGCCAGCAGCTTACAGGCGAACACTGAAGCTTTCTTT
CASSLQANTEAFF
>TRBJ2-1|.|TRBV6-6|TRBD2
TGTGCCAGCAGTAACCGACTAGCGGGGGGGTACAATGAGCAGTTCTTC
CASSNRLAGGYNEQFF
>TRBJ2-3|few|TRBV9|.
TGTGCCAGCAGTCGGCGGCCTAGCACAGATACGCAGTATTTT
CASSRRPSTDTQYF
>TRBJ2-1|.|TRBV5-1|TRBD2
TGCGCCAGCAGCTTACTACCCGGGAGGGCGGGTGAGCAGTTCTTC
CASSLLPGRAGEQFF
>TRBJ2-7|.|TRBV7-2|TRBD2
TGTGCCAGCAGTCTATCGACTAGCGGGAGAGGCCCCTACGAGCAGTACTTC
CASSLSTSGRGPYEQYF
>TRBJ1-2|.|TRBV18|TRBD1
TGTGCCAGCTCACCGGACAGGGGGTCGGGCTACACCTTC
CASSPDRGSGYTF
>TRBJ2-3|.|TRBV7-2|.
TGTGCCAGCAGCTTAGATCCGTGGGGGGGCAGCACAGATACGCAGTATTTT
CASSLDPWGGSTDTQYF
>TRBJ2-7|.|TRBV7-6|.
TGTGCCAGCAATTCAGGAGGCGAGCAGTACTTC
CASNSGGEQYF
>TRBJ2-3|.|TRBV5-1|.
TGCGCCAGTTCGCCGGACTTTGGTAATACGCAGTATTTT
CASSPDFGNTQYF
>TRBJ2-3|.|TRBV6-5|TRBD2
TGTGCCAGCAGCCGACCGGGGGGTAATACGCAGTATTTT
CASSRPGGNTQYF
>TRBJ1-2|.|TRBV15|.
TGTGCCACCAGCAGAGATCGCGGGGGGATGGCATATGGCTACACCTTC
CATSRDRGGMAYGYTF
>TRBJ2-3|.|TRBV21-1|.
TGTGCCAGCAGCCAAAATGGTTGGGAGGGTAGGACAGATACGCAGTATTTT
CASSQNGWEGRTDTQYF
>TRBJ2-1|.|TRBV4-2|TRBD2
TGTGCCAGCAGCTACCGACTAGCGGGTCTTAGCTCCTACAATGAGCAGTTCTTC
CASSYRLAGLSSYNEQFF
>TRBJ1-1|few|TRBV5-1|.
TGCGCCAGCAGCCCCCGGGACACAGTTGAAGCTTTCTTT
CASSPRDTVEAFF
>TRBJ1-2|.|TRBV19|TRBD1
TGTGCCAGTAAGATCGACAGGGGCCGAGGCTACACCTTC
CASKIDRGRGYTF
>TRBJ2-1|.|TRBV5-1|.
TGCGCCAGCAGCCCTCAGGGTTACAATGAGCAGTTCTTC
CASSPQGYNEQFF
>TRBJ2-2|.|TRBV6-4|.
TGTGCCAGCAATCCCGTCACATCCCCGAACACCGGGGAGCTGTTTTTT
CASNPVTSPNTGELFF
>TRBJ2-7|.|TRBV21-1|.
TGTGCCAGCAGCGCCCCCCGGGGGAAGCTAGCGGGAGAAGAGGCCTACGAGCAGTACTTC
CASSAPRGKLAGEEAYEQYF
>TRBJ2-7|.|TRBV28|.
TGTGCCAGCAGTTTCGGCGGAGCCTACGGGCAGTACTTC
CASSFGGAYGQYF
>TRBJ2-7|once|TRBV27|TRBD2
TGTGCCAGCAGTTCCTTTGCGGGAGCGCGGGAGCAGTACTTC
CASSSFAGAREQYF
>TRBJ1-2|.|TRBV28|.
TGTGCCAGCAGCCCGGGACTGATCTATGGCTACACCTTC
CASSPGLIYGYTF
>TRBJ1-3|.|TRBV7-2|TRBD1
TGTGCCAGCAGCTTATCGACAGGGTCTGGAAACACCATATATTTT
CASSLSTGSGNTIYF
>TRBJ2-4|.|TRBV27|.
TGTGCCAGCAGTTCTCGTATACTCTATCCCCTAGCCAAAAACATTCAGTACTTC
CASSSRILYPLAKNIQYF
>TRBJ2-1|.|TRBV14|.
TGTGCCAGCAGTCCAACCAGACTAGAGCAGTTCTTC
CASSPTRLEQFF
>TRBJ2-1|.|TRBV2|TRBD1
TGTGCCAGCAGAGCACGGGACAGGTCTTACAATGAGCAGTTCTTC
CASRARDRSYNEQFF
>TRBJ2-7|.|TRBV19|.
TGTGCCAGTAGTATAGCCAGGACAGACTCCTACGAGCAGTACTTC
CASSIARTDSYEQYF
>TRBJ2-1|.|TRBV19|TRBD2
TGTGCCAGTAGTATCTGGCGGGGGGGCCAGGATGAGCAGTTCTTC
CASSIWRGGQDEQFF
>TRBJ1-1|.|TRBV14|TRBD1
TGTGCCAGCAGCCAAGAAAAGGGGACAGGGTGGTCCACTGAAGCTTTCTTT
CASSQEKGTGWSTEAFF
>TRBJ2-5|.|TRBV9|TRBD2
TGTGCCAGCAGCTCCCGGGGACTAACCCAAGAGACCCAGTACTTC
CASSSRGLTQETQYF
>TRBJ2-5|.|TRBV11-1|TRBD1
TGTGCCAGCAGCCCCGGGGACAGTTACCAAGAGACCCAGTACTTC
CASSPGDSYQETQYF
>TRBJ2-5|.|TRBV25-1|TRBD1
TGTGCCAGCAGTGTTACAGGGGAAGGAGAGACCCAGTACTTC
CASSVTGEGETQYF
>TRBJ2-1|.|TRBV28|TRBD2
TGTGCCAGCAGTTTTCCGCGGGCTAGCGGGAGAACCAATGAGCAGTTCTTC
CASSFPRASGRTNEQFF
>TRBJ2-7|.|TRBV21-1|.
TGTGCCAGCAGCAAAGAGGCACAGGGGGCCCACGAGCAGTACTTC
CASSKEAQGAHEQYF
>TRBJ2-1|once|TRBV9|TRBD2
TGTGCCAGCAGCGTAGCGCCTAGCGGGGGGGTTTACAATGAGCAGTTCTTC
CASSVAPSGGVYNEQFF
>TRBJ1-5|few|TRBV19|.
TGTGCCAGTAGTATTGGGGGGTTTGATCAGCCCCAGCATTTT
CASSIGGFDQPQHF
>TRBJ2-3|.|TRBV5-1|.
TGCGCCAGCAGCTATCGGGACACAGATACGCAGTATTTT
CASSYRDTDTQYF